These 23 T cell receptor beta chains were all obtained from the same sample, sequenced in a study of cytomegalovirus exposure and HLA in healthy donors. A multiplex PCR was run with 60 Vbeta primers and 13 Jbeta primers. The assay was immunoSEQ multiplex PCR, and TCRdb's table has in-frame clones only and misses some. The sample lists roughly 120,000 clones; more than 60% were seen once. The sequencing sample was made of PBMCs. These receptors were obtained from a woman aged 40-49 years in good health and CMV-seronegative.

The CDR3 region has the DNA TGTGCCAGCAGCTTGATCACAGGGGTTGGGTACGAGCAGTACTTC. This codes for CASSLITGVGYEQYF. The gene calls are TRBV28 and TRBJ2-7; 7 nucleotides match TRBD1. This CDR3 has 15 residues. V lost 6 bases to trimming and J lost 4 bases; unmatched junction nucleotides: 12. The germline V gene has CDR1 MDHEN and CDR2 SYDVKM.

This clone is a singleton in its sample. This sequence joins TRBV19 and TRBJ2-1; 9 nucleotides agree with TRBD1. The V segment lost 7 bases and the J segment 2 bases; nucleotides outside the gene matches: 6. The length of the CDR3 is 15 residues. CDR1 is LNHDA, CDR2 SQIVND, per germline (reference sequence). This chain's CDR3 is CASTPGTGPYNEQFF. DNA of the CDR3: TGTGCCAGTACCCCCGGGACAGGGCCCTACAATGAGCAGTTCTTC.

The genes are TRBV18 and TRBJ2-5, with D unclear. The CDR3 runs 16 residues. The V end was cut by 0 bases, the J end by 5 bases, with 16 bases between. Looked up from germline, CDR1 is KGHSH and CDR2 is LQKENI. CDR3 nucleotides: TGTGCCAGCTCACCACCCGACTTTTACGTGCATGAGACCCAGTACTTC. Its protein is CASSPPDFYVHETQYF.

The genes are TRBV5-5 and TRBJ1-1, with D unresolved. CDR3 size: 15 residues. Trimming removed 4 bases at V and 11 bases at J, with 24 bases between. Germline V gene data show CDR1 as SGHKS and CDR2 as YYEKEE (reference sequence). CDR3 sequence reads: CASSGRGGQAPGAFF. DNA of the CDR3: TGTGCCAGCAGCGGACGGGGTGGGCAGGCCCCGGGGGCTTTCTTT.

The rearrangement uses TRBV5-1 and TRBJ2-1, with D possibly matching TRBD2 (6 bases). Germline V gives CDR1 SGHRS, CDR2 YFSETQ. V lost 4 bases and J 0 bases, leaving 14 bases between the germline ends. This CDR3 contains 16 residues. CDR3 loop: CASSPGLSSSYNEQFF. The CDR3 bases are TGCGCCAGCAGCCCGGGACTTTCGAGCTCCTACAATGAGCAGTTCTTC.

The V and J genes are TRBV28 and TRBJ1-1; 11 bases agree with TRBD1. Germline values: CDR1 MDHEN, CDR2 SYDVKM. This CDR3 comprises 14 residues. Trimming removed 5 bases from V and 7 bases from J; junction bases left unmatched: 6. Written as DNA, the CDR3 is TGTGCCAGCAGTCTAGGACAGGGGGCGATTGAAGCTTTCTTT. Translated: CASSLGQGAIEAFF.

This clone was picked up one time. The chain recombines TRBV4-3 with TRBJ2-3; 10 bases are shared with TRBD1. This CDR3 is 19 amino acids long. Germline values: CDR1 LGHNA, CDR2 YSLEER. J gave up 7 bases and V 4 bases, and 20 bases lay outside the gene matches. As DNA, the CDR3 is TGCGCCAGCAGCCTCCAACCGAATTACGGGACAGGGGCGGGGAATACGCAGTATTTT. Its protein is CASSLQPNYGTGAGNTQYF.

The gene calls are TRBV10-2 and TRBJ1-5; 9 bases match TRBD1. The CDR3 spans 14 residues. The germline CDR1 and CDR2 sequences are WSHSY and SAAADI. V trimming: 3 bases; J trimming: 5 bases; junction bases outside the gene matches: 2. The CDR3: CASSEQGAHQPQHF. The DNA of the CDR3 is TGCGCCAGCAGTGAACAGGGGGCCCATCAGCCCCAGCATTTT.

The V call is TRBV19, the J call TRBJ1-1, with 9 bases matching TRBD1. This CDR3 is 14 amino acids long. Germline V gene data show CDR1 as LNHDA and CDR2 as SQIVND (reference sequence). After removal of 5 bases from V and 4 bases from J, the junction contained 5 bases not matched to a gene. CDR3 in amino acids: CASSSVQGATEAFF. The CDR3 bases are TGTGCCAGTAGTTCTGTACAGGGGGCCACTGAAGCTTTCTTT.

This rearrangement joins TRBV4-3 to TRBJ2-7; no clear D. The CDR3 loop spans 17 amino acids. The V end lost 0 bases, the J end lost 2 bases, and 17 bases lay between the germline ends. CDR1 is LGHNA and CDR2 is YSLEER in the germline V gene. The chain's CDR3 is CASSQDSHPESPYEQYF. CDR3 nucleotides: TGCGCCAGCAGCCAAGATTCACACCCGGAGAGCCCCTACGAGCAGTACTTC.

The J gene is TRBJ2-3, the V gene TRBV11-3; TRBD2 matches at 11 bases. CDR1 is SGHNT and CDR2 is YENEEA in the germline V gene. Trimming at V came to 5 bases and at J to 6 bases, leaving 10 bases not matched to a gene. CDR3 length: 16 amino acids. The CDR3 loop reads CASSRTSGSPPDTQYF. CDR3 nucleotides: TGTGCCAGCAGCCGAACTAGCGGGAGCCCGCCTGATACGCAGTATTTT.

Remarks on this clone: A read error may account for a junction end that differs from germline. Other DNA sequences from this sample encode an identical CDR3 as well. This CDR3 is CASSANRVNTEAFF. In nucleotides, the CDR3 is TGCGCCAGCAGCGCGAACAGGGTGAACACTGAAGCTTTCTTT. This chain joins TRBV9 and TRBJ1-1, with a tentative D call TRBD1 (6 bases). The germline gives CDR1 SGDLS, CDR2 YYNGEE. This CDR3 spans 14 amino acids.

This chain links TRBV18 with TRBJ2-1, with TRBD2 matching 13 bases. V lost 1 base to trimming and J lost 5 bases; unmatched junction nucleotides: 5. Germline CDR1 KGHSH, CDR2 LQKENI. CDR3 size: 17 residues. CDR3 nucleotides: TGTGCCAGCTCACCACTGGGACTAGCGGGAACGCACAATGAGCAGTTCTTC. It specifies CASSPLGLAGTHNEQFF.

V gene TRBV6-5 combines with J gene TRBJ1-4; 8 nucleotides align to TRBD1. Trimming cost V 6 bases and J 7 bases; bases outside gene matches: 7. Germline V gene sequence: CDR1 MNHEY, CDR2 SVGAGI. This CDR3 spans 14 amino acids. The CDR3 is CASSRTGLGEKLFF. In DNA, the CDR3 is TGTGCCAGCAGCCGGACAGGGCTCGGTGAAAAACTGTTTTTT.

The rearrangement links TRBV27 to TRBJ1-6, with D unclear. Between the trimmed V and J ends, which lost 6 bases and 0 bases, there was a span of 9 bases. This CDR3 spans 15 amino acids. Germline CDR1 and CDR2: MNHEY and SMNVEV (reference sequence). The CDR3, as DNA: TGTGCCAGCAGCATAGGGAGCTCCTATAATTCACCCCTCCACTTT. Translating it yields CASSIGSSYNSPLHF.

This clone is medium-sized (0.01 to 0.1%) within its sample. This chain links TRBV7-9 with TRBJ1-1; D is unresolved. The germline CDR1 and CDR2 sequences are SEHNR and FQNEAQ (reference sequence). V was cut by 1 base and J by 4 bases, with 7 bases left in between. This CDR3 has 13 residues. CDR3 amino acids: CASSLEQFTEAFF. The CDR3 coding sequence is TGTGCCAGCAGCTTAGAACAGTTCACTGAAGCTTTCTTT.

The genes are TRBV9 and TRBJ1-2; 7 bases map to TRBD1. CDR1 SGDLS and CDR2 YYNGEE come from the germline V gene. Trimming removed 0 bases from V and 8 bases from J; junction bases left unmatched: 13. This CDR3 is 16 amino acids long. CDR3 in amino acids: CASSVGEDRPFRGYTF. The CDR3 nucleotides are TGTGCCAGCAGCGTAGGAGAGGACAGGCCCTTTCGGGGCTACACCTTC. Full variable domain (outside the CDR3, taken from reference TRBV9 and TRBJ1-2): DSGVTQTPKHLITATGQRVTLRCSPRSGDLSVYWYQQSLDQGLQFLIQYYNGEERAKGNILERFSAQQFPDLHSELNLSSLELGDSALYFCASSVGEDRPFRGYTFGSGTRLTVV.

This sequence joins TRBV4-3 and TRBJ2-7; no firm D call. Germline CDR1 and CDR2: LGHNA and YSLEER. V lost 0 bases and J lost 2, with 11 bases in between. This CDR3 is built from 15 residues. The CDR3 sequence: CASSQDRLSTYEQYF. The DNA for the CDR3 is TGCGCCAGCAGCCAAGACAGGCTAAGTACCTACGAGCAGTACTTC.

The chain uses TRBV9 and TRBJ1-1; 12 bases are shared with TRBD1. V trimming: 5 bases; J trimming: 4 bases; junction bases outside the gene matches: 6. This CDR3 spans 15 amino acids. Germline lookup yields CDR1 SGDLS and CDR2 YYNGEE. CDR3 DNA: TGTGCCAGCAGTTGGGGGACAGGGGGCTCCACTGAAGCTTTCTTT. The encoded protein is CASSWGTGGSTEAFF.

This sequence joins TRBV19 and TRBJ2-1; 12 bases fit TRBD2. The CDR3 runs to 17 residues. With V trimmed by 1 base and J by 7 bases, 8 bases remained unmatched. Germline CDR1 reads LNHDA; CDR2 reads SQIVND (reference sequence). CDR3 sequence (DNA): TGTGCCAGTAGTATAGGACTAGCGGGGGCTTCCGGAAATGAGCAGTTCTTC. Translation: CASSIGLAGASGNEQFF. Complete variable domain (other parts from reference TRBV19 and TRBJ2-1): DGGITQSPKYLFRKEGQNVTLSCEQNLNHDAMYWYRQDPGQGLRLIYYSQIVNDFQKGDIAEGYSVSREKKESFPLTVTSAQKNPTAFYLCASSIGLAGASGNEQFFGPGTRLTVL.

The V call is TRBV5-5, the J call TRBJ2-5; 8 bases map to TRBD1. The CDR3 spans 15 residues. Germline V gives CDR1 SGHKS, CDR2 YYEKEE (reference sequence). The ends lost 2 bases at V and 1 base at J; junction bases unmatched: 4. The DNA for the CDR3 is TGTGCCAGCAGCTTAGGACAGGGTCCCCAAGAGACCCAGTACTTC. Translation: CASSLGQGPQETQYF.

The rearrangement links TRBV25-1 to TRBJ1-1; D is uncertain. There are 14 residues in the CDR3. V was cut by 3 bases and J by 11 bases, with 19 bases left in between. Germline CDR1 MGHDK, CDR2 SYGVNS. The CDR3 reads CASSDPVGTPGAFF. The CDR3 coding sequence is TGTGCCAGCAGTGACCCTGTGGGTACACCGGGGGCTTTCTTT. The variable domain in full, with the rest retrieved from reference TRBV25-1 and TRBJ1-1, is EADIYQTPRYLVIGTGKKITLECSQTMGHDKMYWYQQDPGMELHLIHYSYGVNSTEKGDLSSESTVSRIRTEHFPLTLESARPSHTSQYLCASSDPVGTPGAFFGQGTRLTVV.

This chain connects TRBV9 to TRBJ2-1, with a weak D call TRBD2 (5 bases). The CDR3 is 17 residues long. Germline V gene lookup returns CDR1 SGDLS and CDR2 YYNGEE. Trimming removed 0 bases at V and 1 base at J, with 14 bases between. The CDR3 DNA follows: TGTGCCAGCAGCGTAGGTTCCGGGGTGGGATCCTACAATGAGCAGTTCTTC. As protein: CASSVGSGVGSYNEQFF.